The 7 T cell receptor beta chains given below trace back to one sample, sequenced in a study of graft-versus-host responses after intestinal transplantation (dated by TCRdb to the early 2020s). What the time point label conveys for this sample: cells obtained before transplantation from donor or recipient. No cognate antigen is known for these TCRs. Libraries were built with the immunoSEQ multiplex PCR assay. The table comes from immuneACCESS by way of TCRdb, which keeps in-frame sequences with V and J called. Part of the clones is missing from these tables; in studies checked, under half for an unresolved V gene and the rest for unknown reasons. This sample lists more than 65,000 clones; approximately 89% were detected once. The biggest ten clones account for 7.6% of the sample. The sequencing here drew on unstimulated CD8+ T cells sorted from spleen or lymph node cells, taken before transplant. All receptors come from a human donor who was the organ donor for an intestinal transplant.

The CDR3 reads CASRLAGAYEQYF. In DNA form, the CDR3 reads TGTGCCAGCAGACTAGCGGGGGCCTACGAGCAGTACTTC. This chain uses TRBV2 with TRBJ2-7, with 11 positions matching TRBD2. V gave up 6 bases and J gave up 2 bases; unmatched junction bases: 0. Germline V gene data show CDR1 as SNHLY and CDR2 as FYNNEI. There are 13 residues in the CDR3. Supplemented by reference TRBV2 and TRBJ2-7, the full variable domain reads EPEVTQTPSHQVTQMGQEVILRCVPISNHLYFYWYRQILGQKVEFLVSFYNNEISEKSEIFDDQFSVERPDGSNFTLKIRSTKLEDSAMYFCASRLAGAYEQYFGPGTRLTVT.

This clone was counted a single time. The chain is built from TRBV11-3 and TRBJ2-7; 10 bases are a match to TRBD2. The CDR3 loop spans 15 amino acids. With V trimmed by 1 base and J by 4 bases, 4 bases remained unmatched. Looked up from germline, CDR1 is SGHNT and CDR2 is YENEEA. The CDR3 sequence is CASSLALAGAYEQYF. As DNA, the CDR3 is TGTGCCAGCAGCTTAGCGCTAGCGGGAGCGTACGAGCAGTACTTC.

The chain uses TRBV7-6 and TRBJ2-7; no reliable D call. This CDR3 has 15 amino acids. V lost 6 bases and J 0 bases, leaving 15 bases between the germline ends. CDR1 SGHVS and CDR2 FNYEAQ come from the germline V gene. CDR3: CASRPDGRPSYEQYF. The CDR3 nucleotides are TGTGCCAGCAGACCTGACGGGCGACCCTCCTACGAGCAGTACTTC.

The rearrangement links TRBV7-9 to TRBJ1-4; D perhaps matches TRBD1 (6 bases). Germline CDR1 SEHNR, CDR2 FQNEAQ (reference sequence). V was cut by 3 bases and J by 6 bases, with 14 bases left in between. CDR3 length: 15 amino acids. CDR3 protein: CASSLRDTSDEKLFF. The CDR3 region has the DNA TGTGCCAGCAGCTTGAGGGACACATCGGATGAAAAACTGTTTTTT.

This sequence joins TRBV28 and TRBJ1-1; TRBD1 matches at 7 bases. V lost 2 bases to trimming and J lost 5 bases; unmatched junction nucleotides: 8. The CDR3 spans 15 residues. Germline lookup yields CDR1 MDHEN and CDR2 SYDVKM. The CDR3, as DNA: TGTGCCAGCAGTTTACACTCAGGGGGGCAGACTGAAGCTTTCTTT. Translated, it gives CASSLHSGGQTEAFF.

The chain links TRBV6-1 to TRBJ2-2; D ambiguous. The CDR3 has 20 amino acids. V was cut by 7 bases and J by 3 bases, with 30 bases left in between. The germline gives CDR1 MNHNS, CDR2 SASEGT. In DNA, the CDR3 is TGTGCCAGCAATGAGTTTTTTTCACGACCGGCCCGAATGGACACCGGGGAGCTGTTTTTT. This sequence encodes CASNEFFSRPARMDTGELFF.

This rearrangement joins TRBV4-2 to TRBJ2-1; D is ambiguous. Germline CDR1 reads LGHNA; CDR2 reads YNFKEQ. This CDR3 spans 16 amino acids. The V end lost 0 bases, the J end lost 12 bases, and 21 bases lay between the germline ends. The CDR3 sequence is CASSQEDSHLPSGQFF. In DNA, the CDR3 is TGTGCCAGCAGCCAAGAAGATTCTCACCTGCCCAGTGGGCAGTTCTTC.